Following are 27 T cell receptor beta chains from one sample sequenced in a study of Ad26.COV2.S vaccination and SARS-CoV-2 variants (dated by TCRdb to the early 2020s). Receptor amplification or capture employed the immunoSEQ multiplex PCR assay. In its TCRdb copy, this immuneACCESS table keeps in-frame sequences only and misses some clones. Where compared with another copy, unresolved V genes explain less than half of these, and the others have no known cause. The sample yields 350,000 to 500,000 clones; about 91% were counted once. The ten largest clones capture 2.5% to 3% of the sample. The treatment or condition label for this specimen denotes: 19 received Ad26.COV2.S at low or high dose, single or two shots; 5 received placebo; per-sample allocation not given. For vaccine and placebo recipients, the sequenced repertoires came from samples collected on day 63 after the first injection. Sequencing was performed on peripheral blood, taken in a trial of Ad26.COV2.S vaccine versus placebo. Receptors originate from a person between 18 and 60 years old who received the Ad26.COV2.S COVID-19 vaccine or a placebo.

This chain uses TRBV19 with TRBJ1-2, with 9 bases fitting TRBD1. This CDR3 contains 14 residues. The germline CDR1 and CDR2 sequences are LNHDA and SQIVND (reference sequence). V gave up 5 bases and J gave up 7 bases; unmatched junction bases: 8. The CDR3 reads CASSSTGGAFGYTF. The CDR3 DNA follows: TGTGCCAGTAGTTCAACAGGGGGCGCTTTTGGCTACACCTTC. Full variable domain (missing parts from reference TRBV19 and TRBJ1-2): DGGITQSPKYLFRKEGQNVTLSCEQNLNHDAMYWYRQDPGQGLRLIYYSQIVNDFQKGDIAEGYSVSREKKESFPLTVTSAQKNPTAFYLCASSSTGGAFGYTFGSGTRLTVV.

The rearrangement joins TRBV18 to TRBJ2-2, with 8 bases lining up with TRBD1. CDR3 length: 16 residues. CDR1 is KGHSH and CDR2 is LQKENI in the germline V gene. With V trimmed by 5 bases and J by 1 base, 6 bases remained unmatched. The CDR3 coding sequence is TGTGCCAGCTCATCCATCGGGACAGGGAACACCGGGGAGCTGTTTTTT. It specifies CASSSIGTGNTGELFF.

This chain joins TRBV28 and TRBJ2-7; 9 bases agree with TRBD2. After removal of 4 bases from V and 2 bases from J, the junction contained 6 bases not matched to a gene. The CDR3 is 15 amino acids. Germline CDR1 MDHEN, CDR2 SYDVKM. CDR3 sequence (DNA): TGTGCCAGCAGTTCGGCGGGGGGGGCGGCCTACGAGCAGTACTTC. The encoded protein is CASSSAGGAAYEQYF.

This clone appeared a single time. This chain connects TRBV5-6 to TRBJ2-1; tentative D call: TRBD2 (6 bases). Germline values: CDR1 SGHDT, CDR2 YYEEEE. Trimming took off 0 bases at V and 7 bases at J, with 14 bases between the two ends. This CDR3 is built from 15 residues. The CDR3 DNA is TGTGCCAGCAGCTTGGCGGGGGTGGTCTTAAATGAGCAGTTCTTC. This sequence encodes CASSLAGVVLNEQFF.

The chain employs TRBV15 and TRBJ2-7; tentative D call: TRBD2 (6 bases). V gave up 1 base and J gave up 0 bases, with 10 bases separating them. The CDR3 extends over 15 amino acids. Germline V gene sequence: CDR1 LNHNV, CDR2 YYDKDF (reference sequence). CDR3 DNA: TGTGCCACCAGCAGAGGCCTGGGGGGCTCCTACGAGCAGTACGTC. This sequence encodes CATSRGLGGSYEQYV.

The V and J genes are TRBV5-6 and TRBJ1-5; D is possibly TRBD1 (5 bases). Germline lookup yields CDR1 SGHDT and CDR2 YYEEEE. CDR3 length: 14 residues. Deletions cut 3 bases from V and 7 bases from J, with 14 bases between. This CDR3 is CASSWGRGEQPQHF. The CDR3 nucleotides read TGTGCCAGCAGCTGGGGCCGGGGGGAACAGCCCCAGCATTTT.

The chain combines TRBV7-3 with TRBJ2-1; no clear D gene. The CDR3 is 15 residues long. V lost 5 bases, J lost 7 bases, and 18 bases lay in between. CDR1 is SGHTA, CDR2 FQGTGA, per germline. For the CDR3, the DNA is TGTGCCAGCAGCCTAGGTTTCACCTCGTCTAATGAGCAGTTCTTC. This gives the protein CASSLGFTSSNEQFF.

The chain uses TRBV20-1 and TRBJ1-1; D gene ambiguous. CDR1 DFQATT and CDR2 SNEGSKA come from the germline V gene (reference sequence). The CDR3 has 11 residues. The V and J ends lost 4 bases and 3 bases respectively, with 6 bases between them. The CDR3 here is CSATVYTEAFF. The CDR3, as DNA: TGCAGTGCTACTGTTTACACTGAAGCTTTCTTT.

The rearrangement joins TRBV11-2 to TRBJ1-4, with D perhaps TRBD1 (5 bases). CDR3 length: 15 residues. The germline V gene has CDR1 SGHAT and CDR2 FQNNGV. Deletions cut 1 base from V and 6 bases from J, with 12 bases between. The CDR3 loop reads CASSLGGAGDEKLFF. The CDR3 DNA reads as TGTGCCAGCAGCTTAGGCGGGGCGGGAGATGAAAAACTGTTTTTT.

The chain recombines TRBV5-1 with TRBJ1-2, with 8 bases fitting TRBD1. Germline CDR1 is SGHRS and CDR2 is YFSETQ. The junction had 10 bases not matched to a gene; V was cut back by 4 bases and J by 2 bases. The CDR3 is 16 amino acids. CDR3 DNA sequence: TGCGCCAGCAGCCCCGGGACAGGTCAATTGAACTATGGCTACACCTTC. Translation gives CASSPGTGQLNYGYTF.

This clone has just one count. V is TRBV18 and J is TRBJ2-7, with D possibly being TRBD2 (6 bases). The germline V gene encodes CDR1 KGHSH and CDR2 LQKENI. CDR3 length: 12 residues. V was trimmed by 3 bases and J by 6 bases, leaving 9 bases between them. The CDR3 protein is CASSPGLPEQYV. Written as DNA, the CDR3 is TGTGCCAGCTCACCGGGACTCCCCGAGCAGTACGTC.

The J gene is TRBJ1-2, the V gene TRBV18, with 8 bases matching TRBD1. Germline V gene lookup returns CDR1 KGHSH and CDR2 LQKENI. J lost 14 bases, V lost 0 bases, and 5 bases had no gene match. The CDR3 sequence is 12 residues long. The CDR3 reads CASSPPSRGLTF. DNA for the CDR3: TGTGCCAGCTCACCACCGAGCAGGGGGCTTACCTTC. The variable domain in full, with the rest retrieved from reference TRBV18 and TRBJ1-2, is NAGVMQNPRHLVRRRGQEARLRCSPMKGHSHVYWYRQLPEEGLKFMVYLQKENIIDESGMPKERFSAEFPKEGPSILRIQQVVRGDSAAYFCASSPPSRGLTFGSGTRLTVV.

The chain joins TRBV6-5 to TRBJ1-3; D is ambiguous. Germline CDR1 MNHEY, CDR2 SVGAGI. Between the trimmed V and J ends, which lost 5 bases and 0 bases, there was a span of 11 bases. This CDR3 contains 15 residues. CDR3 loop: CASSMDWDSGNTIYF. CDR3 nucleotide sequence: TGTGCCAGCAGTATGGACTGGGACTCTGGAAACACCATATATTTT.

The chain has TRBV5-5 and TRBJ1-5; D call uncertain. Germline V gene data show CDR1 as SGHKS and CDR2 as YYEKEE (reference sequence). V was clipped by 0 bases and J by 1 base, with 11 bases between them. The CDR3 has 16 amino acids. Here the CDR3 DNA reads TGTGCCAGCAGCTTGGGTGGGTCTGGGAGCAATCAGCCCCAGCATTTT. This encodes CASSLGGSGSNQPQHF. Supplemented by reference TRBV5-5 and TRBJ1-5, the full variable domain reads DAGVTQSPTHLIKTRGQQVTLRCSPISGHKSVSWYQQVLGQGPQFIFQYYEKEERGRGNFPDRFSARQFPNYSSELNVNALLLGDSALYLCASSLGGSGSNQPQHFGDGTRLSIL.

The chain uses TRBV6-6 and TRBJ2-1; 7 bases match TRBD1. Trimming took 6 bases from V and 9 from J; bases not matched to a gene: 11. Germline V gene data show CDR1 as MNHNY and CDR2 as SVGAGI (reference sequence). There are 14 residues in the CDR3. CDR3 nucleotides: TGTGCCAGCAGCCCCCCCCGGGACAGAGGTGAGCAGTTCTTC. Its translation: CASSPPRDRGEQFF.

This chain connects TRBV9 to TRBJ1-2; D is possibly TRBD1 (5 bases). The V end lost 2 bases, the J end lost 7 bases, and 18 bases lay between the germline ends. The CDR3 loop spans 15 amino acids. In germline, CDR1 is SGDLS, CDR2 YYNGEE. CDR3 in DNA: TGTGCCAGCAGCGTCCCCCCCGTGGGGGGAGTTGGCTACACCTTC. Its protein is CASSVPPVGGVGYTF.

V usage is TRBV27 and J usage is TRBJ1-2; TRBD1 aligns across 7 bases. V lost 5 bases to trimming and J lost 4 bases; unmatched junction nucleotides: 4. The length of the CDR3 is 13 residues. Germline V gene sequence: CDR1 MNHEY, CDR2 SMNVEV (reference sequence). The CDR3 reads CASSTRQGYGYTF. DNA of the CDR3: TGTGCCAGCAGTACCCGACAGGGCTATGGCTACACCTTC.

This chain links TRBV6-5 with TRBJ2-2; D is perhaps TRBD2 (6 bases). V was cut by 7 bases and J by 3 bases, with 12 bases left in between. CDR1 and CDR2 from the germline V gene are MNHEY and SVGAGI. CDR3 length: 14 amino acids. The CDR3 DNA reads as TGTGCCAGCATCCTGTCTAGCGACACCGGGGAGCTGTTTTTT. Encoded protein: CASILSSDTGELFF.

This chain links TRBV7-9 with TRBJ2-3, with TRBD2 matching over 11 bases. Losses at the gene ends were 6 bases for V and 6 bases for J; bases not matched to a gene: 5. CDR3 size: 14 residues. Germline lookup yields CDR1 SEHNR and CDR2 FQNEAQ (reference sequence). This chain's CDR3 is CASSKLAGVDTQYF. The CDR3, as DNA: TGTGCCAGCAGTAAACTAGCGGGAGTCGATACGCAGTATTTT.

The chain is built from TRBV5-1 and TRBJ2-1; the D gene could be TRBD1 or TRBD2 (6 bases each). This CDR3 has 15 amino acids. The germline gives CDR1 SGHRS, CDR2 YFSETQ. Trimming removed 7 bases from V and 8 bases from J, with 22 bases in between. DNA of the CDR3: TGCGCCAGCGGTGGCCAGGAAGGGGGGCTGGATGAGCAGTTCTTC. This translates into CASGGQEGGLDEQFF.

In this sample, this clone turned up a few times. The chain recombines TRBV18 with TRBJ1-5, with D tentatively TRBD1 (5 bases). This CDR3 contains 14 residues. Trimming removed 0 bases at V and 4 bases at J, with 7 bases between. CDR1 and CDR2 from the germline V gene are KGHSH and LQKENI. The CDR3 region is CASSPPGVNQPQHF. CDR3 coding DNA: TGTGCCAGCTCACCACCAGGGGTTAATCAGCCCCAGCATTTT.

The chain couples TRBV9 to TRBJ1-3, with no clear D. The germline gives CDR1 SGDLS, CDR2 YYNGEE. The CDR3 totals 14 residues. The ends were cut back, 3 bases at V and 0 bases at J, with 7 bases in the middle. In nucleotides, the CDR3 is TGTGCCAGCAGCGGCGACAACTCTGGAAACACCATATATTTT. It encodes CASSGDNSGNTIYF.

The rearrangement uses TRBV9 and TRBJ2-7; 8 positions match TRBD2. Germline V gene data show CDR1 as SGDLS and CDR2 as YYNGEE. With 0 bases clipped from V and 3 bases from J, the junction kept 2 bases outside the gene matches. The CDR3 is 14 amino acids. CDR3 sequence reads: CASSVGSGGYEQYF. CDR3 nucleotide sequence: TGTGCCAGCAGCGTAGGGAGCGGGGGCTACGAGCAGTACTTC.

Only a few counts were recorded for this clone. The J gene is TRBJ2-2, the V gene TRBV19; 9 bases align to TRBD2. V lost 6 bases and J lost 8; bases outside the gene matches: 10. CDR1 and CDR2 (germline): LNHDA, SQIVND (reference sequence). The CDR3 length is 15 residues. DNA for the CDR3: TGTGCCAGTAGGTTAGCGGGAGCACAGACGGGGGAGCTGTTTTTT. It translates to CASRLAGAQTGELFF. The whole variable domain, remainder taken from reference TRBV19 and TRBJ2-2, is DGGITQSPKYLFRKEGQNVTLSCEQNLNHDAMYWYRQDPGQGLRLIYYSQIVNDFQKGDIAEGYSVSREKKESFPLTVTSAQKNPTAFYLCASRLAGAQTGELFFGEGSRLTVL.

About this clone itself: Other nucleotide sequences from this sample produce the same CDR3. The chain links TRBV20-1 to TRBJ2-7; D possibly corresponds to TRBD2 (5 bases). V was clipped by 3 bases and J by 2 bases, with 5 bases between them. The CDR3 consists of 11 residues. CDR1 and CDR2 from the germline V gene are DFQATT and SNEGSKA (reference sequence). CDR3 in DNA: TGCAGTGCTAGGAGGGCCTACGAGCAGTACTTC. Protein product: CSARRAYEQYF.

The genes are TRBV10-3 and TRBJ1-5; D possibly corresponds to TRBD1 (5 bases). Trimming left V 3 bases short and J 3 bases short, with 6 bases between. This CDR3 comprises 13 residues. The germline gives CDR1 ENHRY, CDR2 SYGVKD. CDR3 amino acids: CAISDRDNQPQHF. CDR3 bases: TGTGCCATCAGTGACAGGGACAATCAGCCCCAGCATTTT.

V usage is TRBV19 and J usage is TRBJ2-7; 11 bases are shared with TRBD2. The V gene's germline CDR1 is LNHDA and CDR2 SQIVND (reference sequence). The CDR3 is 14 residues long. Trimming removed 6 bases from V and 6 bases from J; junction bases left unmatched: 7. This chain's CDR3 is CASRRTSGSIEQYF. As DNA, the CDR3 is TGTGCCAGTAGGCGGACTAGCGGGTCGATCGAGCAGTACTTC.